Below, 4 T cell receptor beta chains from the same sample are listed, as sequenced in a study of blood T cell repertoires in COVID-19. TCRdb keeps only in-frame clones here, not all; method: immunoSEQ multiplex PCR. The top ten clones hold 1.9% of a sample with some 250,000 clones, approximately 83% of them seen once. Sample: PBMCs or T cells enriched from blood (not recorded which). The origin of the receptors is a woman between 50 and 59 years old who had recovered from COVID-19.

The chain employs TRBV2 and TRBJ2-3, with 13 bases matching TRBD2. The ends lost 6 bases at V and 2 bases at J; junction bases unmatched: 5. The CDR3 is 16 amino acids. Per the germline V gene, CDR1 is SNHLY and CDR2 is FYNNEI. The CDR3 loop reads CASRHGLAGDTDTQYF. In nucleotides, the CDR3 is TGTGCCAGCAGGCACGGACTAGCGGGGGACACAGATACGCAGTATTTT.

CDR3 DNA sequence: TGTGCCAGCAGCCCCGGGACAGGGTCCTACAATGAGCAGTTCTTC. The encoded protein is CASSPGTGSYNEQFF. V usage is TRBV11-3 and J usage is TRBJ2-1; TRBD1 matches 9 bases. The CDR3 sequence is 15 residues long. Looked up from germline, CDR1 is SGHNT and CDR2 is YENEEA. Trimming at V came to 5 bases and at J to 1 base, leaving 3 bases not matched to a gene.

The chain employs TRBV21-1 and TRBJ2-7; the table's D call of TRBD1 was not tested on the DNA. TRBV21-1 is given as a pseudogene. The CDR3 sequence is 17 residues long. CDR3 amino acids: CASSKEGQGALLDEQYF. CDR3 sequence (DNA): TGTGCCAGCAGCAAGGAAGGACAGGGGGCGCTTTTAGACGAGCAGTACTTC.

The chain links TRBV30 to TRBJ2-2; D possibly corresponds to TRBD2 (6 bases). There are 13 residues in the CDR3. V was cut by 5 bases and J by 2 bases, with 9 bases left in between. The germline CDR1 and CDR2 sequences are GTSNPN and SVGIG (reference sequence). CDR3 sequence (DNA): TGTGCCTGGTCGGGACTTAACACCGGGGAGCTGTTTTTT. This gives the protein CAWSGLNTGELFF. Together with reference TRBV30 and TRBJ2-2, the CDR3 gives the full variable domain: SQTIHQWPATLVQPVGSPLSLECTVEGTSNPNLYWYRQAAGRGLQLLFYSVGIGQISSEVPQNLSASRPQDRQFILSSKKLLLSDSGFYLCAWSGLNTGELFFGEGSRLTVL.